Presented here are 19 T cell receptor beta chains from one specimen sequenced in a study of T cell repertoires in cytomegalovirus infection. These receptors' antigens are unknown. TCRdb reanalysed the reads using MiXCR and keeps one entry per CDR3 protein. The repertoire consists of roughly 90,000 distinct CDR3 sequences, with 25% to 30% occurring once and the leading ten covering roughly 71%. The sequencing used CD8+ T cells from cultured PBMCs, collected from culture after CMV antigen stimulation. The receptors stem from a human donor in good health (CMV status not recorded). Some clones in this sample may be carry-over from other donors' samples.

This clonotype was counted once. J is TRBJ2-1 and V is TRBV20-1, with 8 bases matching TRBD2. Per germline, CDR1 DFQATT and CDR2 SNEGSKA (reference sequence). V shed 3 bases and J 3 bases; nucleotides not matched to a gene: 7. The CDR3 spans 15 residues. The CDR3 DNA follows: TGCAGTGCTAGGAGTGCACTAGCGGTCTACAATGAGCAGTTCTTC. The encoded protein is CSARSALAVYNEQFF.

The rearrangement uses TRBV7-8 and TRBJ2-3, with 9 bases that match TRBD2. This CDR3 spans 16 amino acids. Looked up from germline, CDR1 is SGHVS and CDR2 is FQNEAQ. V was clipped by 1 base and J by 5 bases; unmatched bases: 7. This CDR3 reads CASSLGLAGIIDTQYF. The CDR3, as DNA: TGTGCCAGCAGCTTAGGCCTAGCGGGGATCATAGATACGCAGTATTTT.

The genes are TRBV2 and TRBJ2-3; 12 bases are a match to TRBD2. The V gene's germline CDR1 is SNHLY and CDR2 FYNNEI. The J segment lost 6 bases and the V segment lost 4 bases, leaving 2 bases of the junction unmatched. The CDR3 is made up of 14 amino acids. As DNA, the CDR3 is TGTGCCAGCAGTGGAGGGACTAGCGGGGATACGCAGTATTTT. Its translation is CASSGGTSGDTQYF.

This clonotype appeared many times. The chain couples TRBV4-1 to TRBJ2-7; tentatively, D is TRBD1 (6 bases). The CDR3 loop spans 15 amino acids. V was cut by 1 base and J by 2 bases, with 12 bases left in between. Germline V CDR1 and CDR2: MGHRA, YSYEKL. CDR3 nucleotide sequence: TGCGCCAGCAGCCAAGTTTTGACAGGTACCTACGAGCAGTACTTC. Its protein product is CASSQVLTGTYEQYF.

This clonotype was recorded a few times. The CDR3 region is CASSRGSWGYEQYF. CDR3 bases: TGTGCCAGCAGCCGCGGTAGTTGGGGTTACGAGCAGTACTTC. The chain combines TRBV28 with TRBJ2-7; D is unclear. V lost 6 bases and J 4 bases, leaving 16 bases between the germline ends. CDR1 is MDHEN and CDR2 is SYDVKM in the germline V gene. The CDR3 totals 14 residues.

This chain links TRBV7-9 with TRBJ2-5; D is unresolved. Germline V CDR1 and CDR2: SEHNR, FQNEAQ (reference sequence). Trimming stripped 1 base from V and 2 bases from J, with 5 bases between. The CDR3 contains 13 residues. CDR3 region: CASSLDEQETQYF. The DNA for the CDR3 is TGTGCCAGCAGCTTAGACGAGCAAGAGACCCAGTACTTC.

The table lists this clonotype with a few counts. V is TRBV7-6 and J is TRBJ2-7; D unresolved. In germline, CDR1 is SGHVS, CDR2 FNYEAQ. The V end was cut by 4 bases, the J end by 1 base, with 8 bases between. The CDR3 extends over 13 amino acids. CDR3 sequence reads: CASSYGGSYEQYF. Written as DNA, the CDR3 is TGTGCCAGCAGCTACGGCGGATCCTACGAGCAGTACTTC. Full variable domain (missing parts from reference TRBV7-6 and TRBJ2-7): GAGVSQSPRYKVTKRGQDVALRCDPISGHVSLYWYRQALGQGPEFLTYFNYEAQQDKSGLPNDRFSAERPEGSISTLTIQRTEQRDSAMYRCASSYGGSYEQYFGPGTRLTVT.

This clonotype was counted a few times. The chain joins TRBV7-2 to TRBJ2-3; D is perhaps TRBD2 (5 bases). Trimming stripped 3 bases from V and 6 bases from J, with 16 bases between. CDR3 size: 15 residues. The germline V gene encodes CDR1 SGHTA and CDR2 FQGNSA. DNA of the CDR3: TGTGCCAGCAGCTTGGTAGTTGGAGGTGGGGATACGCAGTATTTT. The encoded protein is CASSLVVGGGDTQYF.

This clonotype appeared a few times. This chain's CDR3 is CASSLGQGDTEAFF. The CDR3 DNA follows: TGTGCCAGCAGCTTAGGGCAGGGAGACACTGAAGCTTTCTTT. The V gene is TRBV7-9, the J gene TRBJ1-1; a weak D match, TRBD1 (5 bases). The V gene's germline CDR1 is SEHNR and CDR2 FQNEAQ (reference sequence). This CDR3 region has 14 residues. V was cut by 1 base and J by 3 bases, with 9 bases left in between.

This clonotype was counted ten times or more. This CDR3 is CASSQEAAVGYGYTF. CDR3 sequence (DNA): TGCGCCAGCAGCCAAGAAGCAGCCGTCGGCTATGGCTACACCTTC. This chain connects TRBV4-1 to TRBJ1-2; D ambiguous. V gave up 0 bases and J gave up 4 bases, with 12 bases separating them. CDR1 is MGHRA and CDR2 is YSYEKL in the germline V gene. The CDR3 extends over 15 amino acids.

V usage is TRBV6-5 and J usage is TRBJ2-1; no firm D call. Germline lookup yields CDR1 MNHEY and CDR2 SVGAGI. V dropped 5 bases and J dropped 5 bases, with 10 bases sitting between them. CDR3 length: 13 residues. As DNA, the CDR3 is TGTGCCAGCAGTGAGTGGGAAAACAATGAGCAGTTCTTC. This translates into CASSEWENNEQFF.

This clonotype was found a few times. This chain links TRBV2 with TRBJ2-3, with 8 bases matching TRBD2. CDR1 SNHLY and CDR2 FYNNEI come from the germline V gene. This CDR3 contains 15 residues. Unmatched junction bases numbered 4, after V lost 1 base and J lost 4 bases. The CDR3, as DNA: TGTGCCAGCAGTGAAGTTAGCGGGGACTCAGATACGCAGTATTTT. It codes for CASSEVSGDSDTQYF.

The J gene is TRBJ2-7, the V gene TRBV7-6; TRBD1 matches 9 bases. The CDR3 is 16 amino acids. V trimming: 5 bases; J trimming: 2 bases; junction bases outside the gene matches: 10. From germline, CDR1 is SGHVS and CDR2 FNYEAQ. This chain's CDR3 is CASSPEAGQGAYEQYF. The DNA for the CDR3 is TGTGCCAGCAGCCCAGAGGCGGGACAGGGTGCCTACGAGCAGTACTTC.

The sample holds a few counts of this clonotype. The chain recombines TRBV7-9 with TRBJ1-1, with a tentative D call TRBD1 (6 bases). Trimming took off 4 bases at V and 13 bases at J, with 16 bases between the two ends. Germline lookup yields CDR1 SEHNR and CDR2 FQNEAQ (reference sequence). The CDR3 is 12 amino acids. CDR3 DNA: TGTGCCAGCAGCTACACCGGGACACCCGATTTCTTT. This gives the protein CASSYTGTPDFF. The full variable domain, rest sourced from reference TRBV7-9 and TRBJ1-1, is DTGVSQNPRHKITKRGQNVTFRCDPISEHNRLYWYRQTLGQGPEFLTYFQNEAQLEKSRLLSDRFSAERPKGSFSTLEIQRTEQGDSAMYLCASSYTGTPDFFGQGTRLTVV.

This clonotype turned up a few times. The chain combines TRBV3-1 with TRBJ1-2; D is unclear. The germline CDR1 and CDR2 sequences are LGHDT and YNNKEL (reference sequence). This CDR3 has 16 amino acids. The V gene lost 4 bases and the J gene lost 8 bases, with 23 bases spanning the gap. As DNA, the CDR3 is TGTGCCAGCAGCCTACACGGAGAACGGACGTTAGGAGGCTACACCTTC. It encodes CASSLHGERTLGGYTF. The whole variable domain, filled in from reference TRBV3-1 and TRBJ1-2, reads DTAVSQTPKYLVTQMGNDKSIKCEQNLGHDTMYWYKQDSKKFLKIMFSYNNKELIINETVPNRFSPKSPDKAHLNLHINSLELGDSAVYFCASSLHGERTLGGYTFGSGTRLTVV.

This clonotype was detected only a few times. The rearrangement joins TRBV20-1 to TRBJ1-2; TRBD1 agrees at 7 bases. From germline, CDR1 is DFQATT and CDR2 SNEGSKA (reference sequence). The CDR3 contains 15 residues. V lost 4 bases, J lost 4 bases, and 12 bases stayed unmatched. CDR3 protein: CSATPRQGLLYGYTF. The CDR3 bases are TGCAGTGCTACCCCCAGACAGGGCCTCCTCTATGGCTACACCTTC.

The genes are TRBV2 and TRBJ2-4; D might be TRBD1 (6 bases). Trimming pared 6 bases from V and 5 bases from J, leaving 11 bases between. The CDR3 spans 13 residues. CDR1 and CDR2 from the germline V gene are SNHLY and FYNNEI. The CDR3 coding sequence is TGTGCCAGCAGACGAAACAGGGAAAACATTCAGTACTTC. The encoded protein is CASRRNRENIQYF.

V is TRBV12-3 or TRBV12-4 and J is TRBJ2-5; maybe TRBD2 (5 bases). The CDR3 runs 16 residues. Trimming took off 1 base at V and 5 bases at J, with 17 bases between the two ends. CDR3 sequence reads: CASSLGEGYSSETQYF. CDR3 nucleotides: TGTGCCAGCAGTTTAGGCGAGGGTTACTCCTCGGAGACCCAGTACTTC.

In this sample, this clonotype turned up many times. The chain carries TRBV30 and TRBJ1-2; D gene ambiguous. Trimming took 2 bases from V and 8 from J, leaving 18 bases between them. This CDR3 spans 14 amino acids. Germline assignment: CDR1 GTSNPN and CDR2 SVGIG (reference sequence). The CDR3 bases are TGTGCCTGGAGTACTGATAGGCGAGGTCGGGGCTACACCTTC. The encoded protein is CAWSTDRRGRGYTF. Together with reference TRBV30 and TRBJ1-2, the CDR3 gives the full variable domain: SQTIHQWPATLVQPVGSPLSLECTVEGTSNPNLYWYRQAAGRGLQLLFYSVGIGQISSEVPQNLSASRPQDRQFILSSKKLLLSDSGFYLCAWSTDRRGRGYTFGSGTRLTVV.